The clone carrying this T cell receptor (beta chain) has a count of ten or more. What it recognizes is unknown. This entry comes from a study of CD8 T cells in ankylosing spondylitis. Study-wide results and caveats: The study identified a TCR beta motif of under 10 highly homologous variants that appeared characteristic of ankylosing spondylitis blood. Disease-linked clones displayed a CD8+ phenotype and appeared relatively rarely in peripheral blood. As reported, disease-linked clones showed significant enrichment in matched ankylosing spondylitis synovial fluid.

Generation of TCR beta libraries employed quantitative 5'-RACE incorporating molecular barcodes. TCRdb re-called the 5' RACE reads through MiXCR, storing one row per CDR3 protein. This table holds 270,000 or so distinct CDR3 sequences, over 15% found once. The CDR3 is 13 residues long. In germline, CDR1 is MRHNA, CDR2 SNTAGT. Trimming removed 2 bases from V and 5 bases from J, with 6 bases in between. V usage is TRBV6-4 and J usage is TRBJ2-2; the D is unclear. Sequenced: blood, either unsorted or a sorted T cell fraction (not recorded which). The sequence derives from a male donor with ankylosing spondylitis or in good health (not recorded which). The CDR3 DNA reads TGTGCCAGCAGTGACGAGACTACCGGGGAGCTGTTTTTT. Its translation is CASSDETTGELFF.